This T cell receptor beta chain was documented in a study of OX40 agonist ivuxolimab in advanced cancers. V lost 3 bases and J lost 7; bases outside the gene matches: 9. Germline V gene data show CDR1 as LNHDA and CDR2 as SQIVND (reference sequence). CDR3 length: 17 amino acids. Data came from immunoSEQ multiplex PCR; TCRdb stores just in-frame clones and leaves some out. The sample yields fewer than 65,000 clones, around 93% seen once. Sequences were derived from CD4+ or CD8+ T cells sorted from blood, sampled in a trial of the OX40 agonist ivuxolimab. V and J are TRBV19 and TRBJ2-2; 12 nucleotides line up with TRBD2. This TCR came from an adult with an advanced solid tumor such as melanoma, head and neck, liver or kidney cancer. CDR3 loop: CASSMWASGGAGGELFF. The CDR3 region has the DNA TGTGCCAGTAGTATGTGGGCTAGCGGGGGGGCCGGCGGGGAGCTGTTTTTT. The complete variable domain, with remaining parts taken from reference TRBV19 and TRBJ2-2, reads DGGITQSPKYLFRKEGQNVTLSCEQNLNHDAMYWYRQDPGQGLRLIYYSQIVNDFQKGDIAEGYSVSREKKESFPLTVTSAQKNPTAFYLCASSMWASGGAGGELFFGEGSRLTVL.